Ten or more counts support the clone carrying this TCR beta chain. Its target is not known. These data belong to a study of T cells in Graves' hyperthyroidism and ophthalmopathy. Overall study findings and caveats: Patients with ophthalmopathy were separated from those with stable hyperthyroidism by a 13 V-J model.

V was shortened by 4 bases and J by 8 bases, with 12 bases between the two germline ends. This CDR3 contains 13 residues. Germline V gives CDR1 SGHRS, CDR2 YFSETQ. There were TCR beta CDR3 regions amplified from RNA transcripts. First-round RT-PCR with HTBI primers amplified the TCR CDR3 region. TCRdb re-analysed the multiplex PCR reads in MiXCR, keeping a single row per CDR3 protein. The table has roughly 350,000 distinct CDR3 sequences, roughly 14% seen once. Aged 18 to 65, the patients had hyperthyroidism that was newly diagnosed and had lasted under 2 months. Diagnosing involved the use of clinical symptoms, serum thyroxine and TRAb, thyroid ultrasound and orbital computed tomography.

This rearrangement joins TRBV5-1 to TRBJ1-4; no clear D gene. The material sequenced was blood. The clonotype originates from a woman in her twenties or thirties with Graves' hyperthyroidism. The CDR3 protein is CASSLGHGEKLFF. The CDR3, as DNA: TGCGCCAGCAGCCTCGGCCACGGGGAAAAACTGTTTTTT.